These 14 T cell receptor beta chains share one sample of origin, sequenced in a study of graft-versus-host responses after intestinal transplantation (dated by TCRdb to about 2021). The antigens these receptors bind are not known. The sample's time point label, in plain terms: cells obtained before transplantation from donor or recipient. Receptor libraries were prepared by the immunoSEQ multiplex PCR assay. Entries here come from immuneACCESS through TCRdb and include only in-frame sequences with V and J called. Some clones fail to appear in such tables; in the studies checked, an unresolved V gene covers under half of the shortfall, and the cause of the remainder is unknown. Counted in this sample were about 150,000 clones; around 90% of them appeared once. 0.19% of the sample comes from the top ten. Sequenced here: unstimulated CD4+ T cells sorted from spleen or lymph node cells, sampled before intestinal transplant. Source of these receptors: a human donor who received an intestinal transplant.

The rearrangement links TRBV27 to TRBJ2-5, with 11 bases lining up with TRBD2. V was clipped by 2 bases and J by 7 bases; unmatched bases: 12. The CDR3 extends over 17 amino acids. From germline, CDR1 is MNHEY and CDR2 SMNVEV (reference sequence). DNA for the CDR3: TGTGCCAGCAGTTTAGCCTGGACTAGCGGGTACGGGGCGACCCAGTACTTC. The encoded protein is CASSLAWTSGYGATQYF.

This chain connects TRBV27 to TRBJ2-5; tentative D call: TRBD2 (6 bases). CDR3 size: 16 residues. V was pared by 6 bases and J by 1 base, with 18 bases between. CDR1 is MNHEY, CDR2 SMNVEV, per germline (reference sequence). This CDR3 is CASSRGIGRGQETQYF. The CDR3 DNA is TGTGCCAGCAGCCGAGGTATCGGGAGAGGCCAAGAGACCCAGTACTTC.

This sequence joins TRBV4-1 and TRBJ1-3; D uncertain. CDR1 and CDR2 from the germline V gene are MGHRA and YSYEKL. This CDR3 region has 16 residues. The V end was cut by 0 bases, the J end by 4 bases, with 13 bases between. CDR3 sequence: CASSQEERSLGNTIYF. CDR3 in DNA: TGCGCCAGCAGCCAAGAAGAACGGTCCCTCGGAAACACCATATATTTT.

The rearrangement uses TRBV7-2 and TRBJ1-2; D gene uncertain. This CDR3 is built from 15 residues. V dropped 2 bases and J dropped 0 bases, with 10 bases sitting between them. Per the germline V gene, CDR1 is SGHTA and CDR2 is FQGNSA. The chain's CDR3 is CASSLFAGPNYGYTF. CDR3 nucleotides: TGTGCCAGCAGCTTATTCGCAGGACCTAACTATGGCTACACCTTC.

The chain employs TRBV9 and TRBJ2-5; TRBD2 might be the D (5 bases). The J call is in doubt because the DNA end fits TRBJ2-7 better. Germline V gene data show CDR1 as SGDLS and CDR2 as YYNGEE. The CDR3 covers 12 residues. DNA for the CDR3: TGTGCCAGCAGCTCCAGCGGATACGAGCAGTACTTC. It codes for CASSSSGYEQYF.

The chain recombines TRBV9 with TRBJ2-3; 11 bases map to TRBD2. The ends lost 3 bases at V and 5 bases at J; junction bases unmatched: 8. This CDR3 spans 16 amino acids. Germline V gene data show CDR1 as SGDLS and CDR2 as YYNGEE. DNA of the CDR3: TGTGCCAGCAGCGCTGTTAGCGGGAGGGCGGGAGATACGCAGTATTTT. As protein: CASSAVSGRAGDTQYF. Using reference TRBV9 and TRBJ2-3 for the parts outside the CDR3, the full variable domain is DSGVTQTPKHLITATGQRVTLRCSPRSGDLSVYWYQQSLDQGLQFLIQYYNGEERAKGNILERFSAQQFPDLHSELNLSSLELGDSALYFCASSAVSGRAGDTQYFGPGTRLTVL.

The gene calls are TRBV5-4 and TRBJ2-3; D is uncertain. CDR1 and CDR2 from the germline V gene are SGHNT and YYREEE (reference sequence). Trimming removed 0 bases at V and 6 bases at J, with 11 bases between. This CDR3 region has 14 residues. The CDR3 protein is CASSLEGMSDTQYF. The CDR3 coding sequence is TGTGCCAGCAGCTTGGAGGGTATGTCGGATACGCAGTATTTT.

The chain couples TRBV25-1 to TRBJ1-6; D is undetermined. The CDR3 length is 12 residues. V lost 0 bases and J lost 13, with 7 bases in between. Germline CDR1 and CDR2: MGHDK and SYGVNS. The CDR3 region has the DNA TGTGCCAGCAGTGAATACACTGGGCCCCTCCACTTT. As protein: CASSEYTGPLHF.

The rearrangement uses TRBV18 and TRBJ2-2; 8 positions agree with TRBD1. CDR3 length: 15 amino acids. Germline loops: CDR1 KGHSH, CDR2 LQKENI. V trimming: 6 bases; J trimming: 1 base; junction bases outside the gene matches: 4. The CDR3 loop is CASSPDRGNTGELFF. The DNA of the CDR3 is TGTGCCAGCTCCCCCGACAGGGGGAACACCGGGGAGCTGTTTTTT.

This clone was detected only once. The chain combines TRBV10-3 with TRBJ2-7, with D possibly TRBD1 on 6 matching bases. The CDR3 sequence is 12 residues long. V dropped 10 bases and J dropped 6 bases, with 16 bases sitting between them. From germline, CDR1 is ENHRY and CDR2 SYGVKD. CDR3 residues: CASRQVLGEQYF. The CDR3 DNA sequence: TGTGCCAGCAGACAGGTCCTGGGCGAGCAGTACTTC.

V gene TRBV6-1 combines with J gene TRBJ2-7; the D is unclear. Trimming removed 7 bases from V and 0 bases from J, with 10 bases in between. Germline V gives CDR1 MNHNS, CDR2 SASEGT. The CDR3 is made up of 13 amino acids. The CDR3 DNA reads TGTGCCAGCACCAAGCAGACCTCCTACGAGCAGTACTTC. Translating it yields CASTKQTSYEQYF.

This chain links TRBV6-6 with TRBJ2-5; D is ambiguous. Between the trimmed V and J ends, which lost 5 bases and 5 bases, there was a span of 9 bases. The CDR3 has 12 amino acids. Germline V gives CDR1 MNHNY, CDR2 SVGAGI (reference sequence). CDR3 DNA: TGTGCCAGCAGTCCGCCTTTGGAGACCCAGTACTTC. As protein: CASSPPLETQYF.

The genes are TRBV6-1 and TRBJ1-2, with 10 bases that match TRBD1. Losses at the gene ends were 5 bases for V and 6 bases for J; bases not matched to a gene: 3. In germline, CDR1 is MNHNS, CDR2 SASEGT. The CDR3 is 13 residues long. CDR3 sequence: CASSSDRGNGYTF. The CDR3 DNA sequence: TGTGCCAGCAGTTCGGACAGGGGGAATGGCTACACCTTC.

The J gene is TRBJ1-3, the V gene TRBV7-6; D uncertain. Per the germline V gene, CDR1 is SGHVS and CDR2 is FNYEAQ. The CDR3 has 14 amino acids. V gave up 4 bases and J gave up 0 bases, with 7 bases separating them. The CDR3 nucleotides are TGTGCCAGCAGCTCTACCTTCTCTGGAAACACCATATATTTT. Its translation is CASSSTFSGNTIYF.